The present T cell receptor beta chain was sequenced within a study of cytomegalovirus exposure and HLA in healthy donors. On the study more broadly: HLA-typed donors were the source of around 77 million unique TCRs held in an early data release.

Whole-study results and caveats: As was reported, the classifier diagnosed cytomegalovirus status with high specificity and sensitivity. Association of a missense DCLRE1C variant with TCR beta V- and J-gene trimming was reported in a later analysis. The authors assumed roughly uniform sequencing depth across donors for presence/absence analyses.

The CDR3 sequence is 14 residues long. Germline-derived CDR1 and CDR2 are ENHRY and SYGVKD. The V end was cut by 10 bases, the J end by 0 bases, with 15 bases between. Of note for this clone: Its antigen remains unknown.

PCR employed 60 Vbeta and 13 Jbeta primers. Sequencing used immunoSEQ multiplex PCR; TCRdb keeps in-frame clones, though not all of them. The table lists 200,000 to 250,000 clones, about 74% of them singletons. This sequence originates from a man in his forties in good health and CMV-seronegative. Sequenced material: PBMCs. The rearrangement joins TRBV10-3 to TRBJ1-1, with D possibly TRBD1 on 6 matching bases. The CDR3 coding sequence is TGTGCCACCCAGATGGACAGCCTGAACACTGAAGCTTTCTTT. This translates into CATQMDSLNTEAFF.